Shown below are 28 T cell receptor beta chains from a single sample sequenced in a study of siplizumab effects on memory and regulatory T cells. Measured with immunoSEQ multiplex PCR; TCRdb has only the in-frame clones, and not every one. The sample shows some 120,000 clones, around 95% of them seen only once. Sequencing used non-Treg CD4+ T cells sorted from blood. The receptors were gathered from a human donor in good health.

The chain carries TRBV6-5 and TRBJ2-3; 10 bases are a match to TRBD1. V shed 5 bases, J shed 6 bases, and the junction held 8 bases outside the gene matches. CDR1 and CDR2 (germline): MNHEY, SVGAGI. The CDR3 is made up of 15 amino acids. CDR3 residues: CASSRGTGVADTQYF. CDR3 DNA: TGTGCCAGCAGTCGCGGGACAGGGGTAGCTGATACGCAGTATTTT.

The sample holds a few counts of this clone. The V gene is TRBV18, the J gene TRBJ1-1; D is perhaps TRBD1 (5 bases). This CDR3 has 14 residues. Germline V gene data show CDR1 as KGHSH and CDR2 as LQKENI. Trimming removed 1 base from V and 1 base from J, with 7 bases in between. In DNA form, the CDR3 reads TGTGCCAGCTCACCACAGGGACCGAACACTGAAGCTTTCTTT. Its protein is CASSPQGPNTEAFF. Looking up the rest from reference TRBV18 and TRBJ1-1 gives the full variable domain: NAGVMQNPRHLVRRRGQEARLRCSPMKGHSHVYWYRQLPEEGLKFMVYLQKENIIDESGMPKERFSAEFPKEGPSILRIQQVVRGDSAAYFCASSPQGPNTEAFFGQGTRLTVV.

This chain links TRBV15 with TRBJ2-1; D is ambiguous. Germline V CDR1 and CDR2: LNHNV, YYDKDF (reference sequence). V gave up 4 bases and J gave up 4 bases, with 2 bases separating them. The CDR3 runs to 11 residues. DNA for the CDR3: TGTGCCACCAGCACTTACAATGAGCAGTTCTTC. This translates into CATSTYNEQFF.

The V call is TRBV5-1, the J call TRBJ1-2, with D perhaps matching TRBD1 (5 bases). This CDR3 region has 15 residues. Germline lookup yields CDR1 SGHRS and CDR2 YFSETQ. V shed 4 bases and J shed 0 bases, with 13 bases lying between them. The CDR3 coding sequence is TGCGCCAGCAGCGCCCTCATGACAGCTAACTATGGCTACACCTTC. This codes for CASSALMTANYGYTF.

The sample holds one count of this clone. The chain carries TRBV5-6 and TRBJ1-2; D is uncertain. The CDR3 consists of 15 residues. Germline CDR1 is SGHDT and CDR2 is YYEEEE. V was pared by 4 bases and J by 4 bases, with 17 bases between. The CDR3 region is CASSPRLAYGYGYTF. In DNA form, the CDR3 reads TGTGCCAGCAGCCCGAGGCTCGCTTATGGCTATGGCTACACCTTC.

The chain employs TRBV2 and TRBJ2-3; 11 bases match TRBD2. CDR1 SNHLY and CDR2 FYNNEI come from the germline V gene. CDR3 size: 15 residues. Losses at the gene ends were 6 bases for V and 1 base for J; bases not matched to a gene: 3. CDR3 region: CASREGLAGTDTQYF. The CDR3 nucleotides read TGTGCCAGCAGGGAGGGACTAGCGGGCACAGATACGCAGTATTTT.

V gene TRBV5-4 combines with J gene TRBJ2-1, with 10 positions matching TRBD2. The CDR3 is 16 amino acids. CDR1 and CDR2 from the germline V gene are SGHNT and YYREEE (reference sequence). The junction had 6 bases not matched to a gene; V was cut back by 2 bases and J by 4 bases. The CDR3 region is CASSFTSGALYNEQFF. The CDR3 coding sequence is TGTGCCAGCAGCTTCACTAGCGGGGCCCTGTACAATGAGCAGTTCTTC.

DNA for the CDR3: TGCGCCAGCAGCCCTGGGCACTTATACGAGCAGTACTTC. Amino acids: CASSPGHLYEQYF. The chain is built from TRBV5-1 and TRBJ2-7; D unclear. V was clipped by 4 bases and J by 4 bases, with 12 bases between them. Germline lookup yields CDR1 SGHRS and CDR2 YFSETQ. The CDR3 has 13 amino acids.

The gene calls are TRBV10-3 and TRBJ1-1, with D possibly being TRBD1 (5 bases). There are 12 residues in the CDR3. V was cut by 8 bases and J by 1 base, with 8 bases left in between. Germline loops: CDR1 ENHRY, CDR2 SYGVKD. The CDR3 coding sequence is TGTGCCATCGGAGGACAGAACACTGAAGCTTTCTTT. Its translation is CAIGGQNTEAFF.

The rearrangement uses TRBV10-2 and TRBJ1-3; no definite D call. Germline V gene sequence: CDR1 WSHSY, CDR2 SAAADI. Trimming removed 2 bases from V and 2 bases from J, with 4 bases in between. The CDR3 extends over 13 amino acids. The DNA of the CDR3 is TGCGCCAGCAGTGAGAAGCCTGGAAACACCATATATTTT. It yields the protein CASSEKPGNTIYF.

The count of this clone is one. The CDR3 sequence is CASSLGPETQYF. The CDR3 coding sequence is TGTGCCAGCAGCTTAGGCCCAGAGACCCAGTACTTC. This sequence joins TRBV7-8 and TRBJ2-5, with unresolved D. The CDR3 totals 12 residues. The germline V and J ends were trimmed by 1 base and 4 bases, with 4 bases remaining between them. Germline values: CDR1 SGHVS, CDR2 FQNEAQ.

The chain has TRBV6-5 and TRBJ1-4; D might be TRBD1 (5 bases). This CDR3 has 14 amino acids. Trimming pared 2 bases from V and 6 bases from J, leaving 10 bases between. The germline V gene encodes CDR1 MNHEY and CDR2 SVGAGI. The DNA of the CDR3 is TGTGCCAGCAGTTACAGGGGTGGTGATGAAAAACTGTTTTTT. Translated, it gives CASSYRGGDEKLFF.

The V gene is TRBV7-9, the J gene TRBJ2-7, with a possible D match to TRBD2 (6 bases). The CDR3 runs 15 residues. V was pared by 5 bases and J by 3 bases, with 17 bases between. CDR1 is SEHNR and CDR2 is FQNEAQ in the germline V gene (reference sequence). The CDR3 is CASSKPGLPGYEQYF. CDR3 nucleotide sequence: TGTGCCAGCAGCAAACCGGGACTCCCAGGCTACGAGCAGTACTTC.

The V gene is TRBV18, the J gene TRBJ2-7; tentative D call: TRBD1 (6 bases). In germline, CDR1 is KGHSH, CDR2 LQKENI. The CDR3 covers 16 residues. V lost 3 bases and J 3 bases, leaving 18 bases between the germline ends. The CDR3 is CASSPNLGTKLYEQYF. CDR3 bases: TGTGCCAGCTCACCGAACTTAGGGACAAAACTCTACGAGCAGTACTTC.

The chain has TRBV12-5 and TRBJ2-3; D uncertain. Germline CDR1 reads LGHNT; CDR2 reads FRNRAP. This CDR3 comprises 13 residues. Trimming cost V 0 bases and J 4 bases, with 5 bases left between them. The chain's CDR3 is CASGLVGSDTQYF. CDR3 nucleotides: TGTGCTAGTGGTTTGGTTGGGTCAGATACGCAGTATTTT.

The CDR3 sequence: CASSPRPGVETQYF. CDR3 bases: TGTGCCAGCAGCCCGCGCCCAGGGGTTGAGACCCAGTACTTC. This sequence joins TRBV7-3 and TRBJ2-5; possibly TRBD1 for D (6 bases). V lost 5 bases, J lost 5 bases, and 15 bases lay in between. This CDR3 has 14 amino acids. The germline gives CDR1 SGHTA, CDR2 FQGTGA.

The CDR3 coding sequence is TGTGCCAGCAGTGAGGACAGGAGCTCCTACAATGAGCAGTTCTTC. Encoded protein: CASSEDRSSYNEQFF. The chain has TRBV27 and TRBJ2-1; TRBD1 aligns across 7 bases. V lost 5 bases and J lost 0; bases outside the gene matches: 4. Germline CDR1 is MNHEY and CDR2 is SMNVEV (reference sequence). The CDR3 is 15 amino acids.

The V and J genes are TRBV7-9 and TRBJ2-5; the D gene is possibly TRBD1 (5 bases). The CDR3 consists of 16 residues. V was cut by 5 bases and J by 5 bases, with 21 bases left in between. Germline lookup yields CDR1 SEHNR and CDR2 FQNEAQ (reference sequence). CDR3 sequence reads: CASSEVGRATVETQYF. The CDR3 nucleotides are TGTGCCAGCAGCGAAGTCGGCAGGGCTACGGTGGAGACCCAGTACTTC.

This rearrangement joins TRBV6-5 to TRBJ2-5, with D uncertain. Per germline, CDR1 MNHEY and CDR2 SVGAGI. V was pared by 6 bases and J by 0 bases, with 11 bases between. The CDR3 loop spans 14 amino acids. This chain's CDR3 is CASRGARNQETQYF. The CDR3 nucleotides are TGTGCCAGCAGAGGTGCGAGAAACCAAGAGACCCAGTACTTC.

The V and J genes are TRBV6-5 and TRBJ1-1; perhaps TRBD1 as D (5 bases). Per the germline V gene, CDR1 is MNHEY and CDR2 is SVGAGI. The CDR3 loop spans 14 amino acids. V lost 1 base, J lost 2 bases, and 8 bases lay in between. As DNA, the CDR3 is TGTGCCAGCAGTTACTACGGGGGAAACACTGAAGCTTTCTTT. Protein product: CASSYYGGNTEAFF.

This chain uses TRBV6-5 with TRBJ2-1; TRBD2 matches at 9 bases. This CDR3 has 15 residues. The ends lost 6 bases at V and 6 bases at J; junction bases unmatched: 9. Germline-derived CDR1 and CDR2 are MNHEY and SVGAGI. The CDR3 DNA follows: TGTGCCAGCAGAGCGGGGGGACGGAACTTCAATGAGCAGTTCTTC. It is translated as CASRAGGRNFNEQFF.

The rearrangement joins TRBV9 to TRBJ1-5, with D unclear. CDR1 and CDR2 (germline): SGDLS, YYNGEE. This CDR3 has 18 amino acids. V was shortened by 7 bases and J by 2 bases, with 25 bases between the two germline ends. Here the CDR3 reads CASEQREGQIFRNQPQHF. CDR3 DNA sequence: TGTGCCAGCGAACAGAGGGAGGGCCAAATTTTCCGCAATCAGCCCCAGCATTTT. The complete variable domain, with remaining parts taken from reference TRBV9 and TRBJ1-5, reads DSGVTQTPKHLITATGQRVTLRCSPRSGDLSVYWYQQSLDQGLQFLIQYYNGEERAKGNILERFSAQQFPDLHSELNLSSLELGDSALYFCASEQREGQIFRNQPQHFGDGTRLSIL.

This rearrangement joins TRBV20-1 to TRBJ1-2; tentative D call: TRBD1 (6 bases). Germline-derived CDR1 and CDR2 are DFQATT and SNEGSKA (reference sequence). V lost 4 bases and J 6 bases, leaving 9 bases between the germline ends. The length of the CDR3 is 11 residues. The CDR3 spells CSANRADGYTF. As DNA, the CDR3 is TGCAGTGCTAACAGGGCAGATGGCTACACCTTC.

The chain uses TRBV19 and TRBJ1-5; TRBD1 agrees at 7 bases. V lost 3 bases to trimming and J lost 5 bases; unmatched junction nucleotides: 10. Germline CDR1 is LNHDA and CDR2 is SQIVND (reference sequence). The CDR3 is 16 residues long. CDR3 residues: CASSMGDGGGHQPQHF. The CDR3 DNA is TGTGCCAGTAGTATGGGCGATGGAGGGGGCCATCAGCCCCAGCATTTT. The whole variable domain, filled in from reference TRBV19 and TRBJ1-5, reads DGGITQSPKYLFRKEGQNVTLSCEQNLNHDAMYWYRQDPGQGLRLIYYSQIVNDFQKGDIAEGYSVSREKKESFPLTVTSAQKNPTAFYLCASSMGDGGGHQPQHFGDGTRLSIL.

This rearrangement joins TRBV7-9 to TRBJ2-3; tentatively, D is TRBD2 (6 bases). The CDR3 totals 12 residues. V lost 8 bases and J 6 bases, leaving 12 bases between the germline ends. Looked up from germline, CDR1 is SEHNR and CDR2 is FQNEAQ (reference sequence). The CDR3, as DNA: TGTGCCAGCGCTTTCGGAGGGGATACGCAGTATTTT. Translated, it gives CASAFGGDTQYF.

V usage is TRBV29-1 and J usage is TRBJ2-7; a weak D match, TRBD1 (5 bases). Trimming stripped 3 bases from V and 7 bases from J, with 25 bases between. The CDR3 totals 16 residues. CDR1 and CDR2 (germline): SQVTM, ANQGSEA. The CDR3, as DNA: TGCAGCGTTGAGTATAGGGGAACAGGCGGATTTTATGAGCAGTACTTC. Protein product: CSVEYRGTGGFYEQYF.

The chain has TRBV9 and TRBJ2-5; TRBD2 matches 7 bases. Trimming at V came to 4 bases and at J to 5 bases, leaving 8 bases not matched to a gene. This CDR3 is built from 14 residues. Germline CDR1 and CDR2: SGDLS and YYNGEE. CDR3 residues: CASSLAEGLETQYF. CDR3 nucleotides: TGTGCCAGCAGCCTAGCGGAGGGGCTGGAGACCCAGTACTTC.

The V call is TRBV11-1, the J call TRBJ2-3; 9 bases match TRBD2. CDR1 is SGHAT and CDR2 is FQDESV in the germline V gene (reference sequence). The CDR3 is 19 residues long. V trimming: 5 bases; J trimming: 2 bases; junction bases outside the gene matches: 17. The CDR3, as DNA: TGTGCCAGCAGCCCTAGATACAGCGGGGGGCTTCCCGCCACAGATACGCAGTATTTT. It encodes CASSPRYSGGLPATDTQYF. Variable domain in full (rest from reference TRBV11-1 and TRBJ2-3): EAEVAQSPRYKITEKSQAVAFWCDPISGHATLYWYRQILGQGPELLVQFQDESVVDDSQLPKDRFSAERLKGVDSTLKIQPAELGDSAMYLCASSPRYSGGLPATDTQYFGPGTRLTVL.